The 31 T cell receptor beta chains below all came from one sample that was sequenced in a study of blood T cell repertoires in COVID-19. Using immunoSEQ multiplex PCR, the repertoire was profiled, and TCRdb retains in-frame clones only, with some absent. Of roughly 450,000 clones in the sample, roughly 87% were seen once. The sequenced material came from PBMCs or T cells enriched from blood (not recorded which). The source is a man aged 18 to 29 who had recovered from COVID-19.

This clone was counted a single time. This sequence joins TRBV7-6 and TRBJ2-2; D uncertain. Germline V gene data show CDR1 as SGHVS and CDR2 as FNYEAQ. Between the trimmed V and J ends, which lost 2 bases and 6 bases, there was a span of 4 bases. This CDR3 contains 12 residues. CDR3 residues: CASSLSAGELFF. The CDR3 DNA reads as TGTGCCAGCAGCTTATCGGCCGGGGAGCTGTTTTTT.

This chain joins TRBV5-5 and TRBJ1-5; 7 bases agree with TRBD1. Germline CDR1 SGHKS, CDR2 YYEKEE (reference sequence). Germline trimming cut 1 base from V and 5 bases from J; bases unmatched to any gene: 3. The CDR3 runs to 14 residues. The CDR3 DNA sequence: TGTGCCAGCAGCTTGAGGACAGGTGATCAGCCCCAGCATTTT. It translates to CASSLRTGDQPQHF. Full variable domain (outside the CDR3, taken from reference TRBV5-5 and TRBJ1-5): DAGVTQSPTHLIKTRGQQVTLRCSPISGHKSVSWYQQVLGQGPQFIFQYYEKEERGRGNFPDRFSARQFPNYSSELNVNALLLGDSALYLCASSLRTGDQPQHFGDGTRLSIL.

The gene calls are TRBV10-3 and TRBJ1-1; D gene uncertain. The CDR3 totals 12 residues. Germline assignment: CDR1 ENHRY and CDR2 SYGVKD. Trimming shortened V by 1 base and J by 7 bases, and 7 bases separated the two germline ends. CDR3 DNA: TGTGCCATCAGTGAGTTAGAGCATGAAGCTTTCTTT. Residues: CAISELEHEAFF.

The rearrangement uses TRBV5-8 and TRBJ2-7; tentative D call: TRBD1 (5 bases). Germline V gives CDR1 SGHTS, CDR2 YDEGEE. Trimming shortened V by 4 bases and J by 6 bases, and 23 bases separated the two germline ends. The CDR3 consists of 16 residues. The CDR3 DNA follows: TGTGCCAGCAGCCCCCCTGTGGGCAGGGAACTGACCGAGCAGTACTTC. Translation gives CASSPPVGRELTEQYF.

The rearrangement links TRBV19 to TRBJ1-4, with 10 positions matching TRBD1. Losses at the gene ends were 6 bases for V and 7 bases for J; bases not matched to a gene: 8. Germline V lookup: CDR1 LNHDA, CDR2 SQIVND (reference sequence). The CDR3 is made up of 15 amino acids. The CDR3 region is CASRITGTGVEKLFF. The CDR3 DNA reads as TGTGCCAGTAGAATAACCGGGACAGGGGTTGAAAAACTGTTTTTT.

This clone was picked up a small number of times. J is TRBJ1-1 and V is TRBV18, with no clear D. The CDR3 is 13 residues long. From germline, CDR1 is KGHSH and CDR2 LQKENI. V lost 7 bases to trimming and J lost 2 bases, with 11 bases between them. The CDR3 is CASFEQINTEAFF. The CDR3 region has the DNA TGTGCCAGCTTCGAACAAATAAACACTGAAGCTTTCTTT.

The chain links TRBV3-1 (or the pseudogene TRBV3-2) to TRBJ1-1; 9 nucleotides line up with TRBD1. With 1 base clipped from V and 6 bases from J, the junction kept 3 bases outside the gene matches. Germline CDR1 is LGHDT and CDR2 is YNNKEL (reference sequence). The CDR3 runs 14 residues. CDR3 in DNA: TGTGCCAGCAGCCAAGGAGGGACAGGGTCTGAAGCTTTCTTT. Protein product: CASSQGGTGSEAFF.

This sequence joins TRBV7-2 and TRBJ1-2; 9 nucleotides align to TRBD1. CDR3 length equals 15 residues. Germline V lookup: CDR1 SGHTA, CDR2 FQGNSA. V was pared by 5 bases and J by 7 bases, with 11 bases of the junction left unmatched. CDR3 sequence: CASSPDRGAIGGYTF. In DNA, the CDR3 is TGTGCCAGCAGCCCCGACAGGGGGGCGATCGGTGGCTACACCTTC. Together with reference TRBV7-2 and TRBJ1-2, the CDR3 gives the full variable domain: GAGVSQSPSNKVTEKGKDVELRCDPISGHTALYWYRQSLGQGLEFLIYFQGNSAPDKSGLPSDRFSAERTGGSVSTLTIQRTQQEDSAVYLCASSPDRGAIGGYTFGSGTRLTVV.

The chain joins TRBV28 to TRBJ1-1; 7 bases line up with TRBD1. Germline V CDR1 and CDR2: MDHEN, SYDVKM. Trimming cost V 4 bases and J 0 bases; bases outside gene matches: 11. CDR3 length: 17 residues. The CDR3 nucleotides read TGTGCCAGCAGTTACAAGATCGGACAGGCTATGAACACTGAAGCTTTCTTT. This encodes CASSYKIGQAMNTEAFF.

This clone showed up just a few times. The rearrangement uses TRBV7-9 and TRBJ2-7; 9 nucleotides match TRBD2. V lost 1 base and J lost 5; bases outside the gene matches: 6. CDR1 is SEHNR, CDR2 FQNEAQ, per germline (reference sequence). This CDR3 region has 15 residues. The CDR3 reads CASSLGQREEDEQYF. CDR3 in DNA: TGTGCCAGCAGCTTAGGGCAGCGGGAGGAAGACGAGCAGTACTTC.

V is TRBV7-8 and J is TRBJ1-5, with D possibly matching TRBD1 (5 bases). Germline-derived CDR1 and CDR2 are SGHVS and FQNEAQ. This CDR3 region has 13 residues. V lost 6 bases and J 7 bases, leaving 13 bases between the germline ends. The CDR3 coding sequence is TGTGCCAGCAGTTTGACTAGGGGACAGCCCCAGCATTTT. Translated, it gives CASSLTRGQPQHF.

This sequence joins TRBV19 and TRBJ1-1; TRBD1 agrees at 7 bases. The CDR3 covers 18 residues. Trimming cost V 6 bases and J 5 bases; bases outside gene matches: 21. CDR1 is LNHDA, CDR2 SQIVND, per germline (reference sequence). The CDR3: CASRPPTYRGFGGTEAFF. CDR3 DNA sequence: TGTGCCAGTAGACCACCGACCTACAGGGGATTTGGGGGAACTGAAGCTTTCTTT.

This chain links TRBV6-5 with TRBJ2-3; 10 bases match TRBD1. Germline-derived CDR1 and CDR2 are MNHEY and SVGAGI. Germline trimming cut 9 bases from V and 8 bases from J; bases unmatched to any gene: 14. This CDR3 is 15 amino acids long. As DNA, the CDR3 is TGTGCCAGTCACTCGCCGGGACAGGGGCTTTCTACGCAGTATTTT. Its protein product is CASHSPGQGLSTQYF.

The chain carries TRBV7-9 and TRBJ2-1; the match to TRBD1 covers 7 bases. The germline CDR1 and CDR2 sequences are SEHNR and FQNEAQ (reference sequence). The CDR3 is 15 residues long. V shed 6 bases, J shed 3 bases, and the junction held 8 bases outside the gene matches. The CDR3 loop reads CASRDGTDLYNEQFF. The DNA for the CDR3 is TGTGCCAGCAGGGACGGGACAGATCTCTACAATGAGCAGTTCTTC.

V and J are TRBV2 and TRBJ1-1, with D possibly TRBD1 on 6 matching bases. CDR3 length equals 13 residues. CDR1 and CDR2 from the germline V gene are SNHLY and FYNNEI. V was shortened by 10 bases and J by 0 bases, with 12 bases between the two germline ends. CDR3 DNA sequence: TGTGCCACCGGACAGACATTGAACACTGAAGCTTTCTTT. Amino acids: CATGQTLNTEAFF.

The chain couples TRBV10-1 to TRBJ1-1; D remains ambiguous. With 2 bases removed from V and 4 bases from J, the gap between germline ends came to 8 bases. Germline CDR1 reads WNHNN; CDR2 reads SYGVQD (reference sequence). This CDR3 is built from 13 residues. The CDR3 DNA reads as TGCGCCAGCAGTGAGACTAAAACCACTGAAGCTTTCTTT. Its protein is CASSETKTTEAFF.

The gene calls are TRBV30 and TRBJ2-3; maybe TRBD1 (6 bases). The CDR3 extends over 15 amino acids. Trimming left V 2 bases short and J 2 bases short, with 14 bases between. The germline V gene encodes CDR1 GTSNPN and CDR2 SVGIG (reference sequence). The CDR3 bases are TGTGCCTGGAGTCCAGGGGTTGGCACCACAGATACGCAGTATTTT. It codes for CAWSPGVGTTDTQYF.

V is TRBV5-1 and J is TRBJ1-1; the D gene is possibly TRBD1 (6 bases). Trimming pared 4 bases from V and 1 base from J, leaving 14 bases between. This CDR3 is built from 15 residues. The germline V gene has CDR1 SGHRS and CDR2 YFSETQ. CDR3 sequence reads: CASSHTGQGNTEAFF. As DNA, the CDR3 is TGCGCCAGCAGCCACACAGGGCAGGGGAACACTGAAGCTTTCTTT.

The J gene is TRBJ1-3, the V gene TRBV18, with 7 bases lining up with TRBD1. Trimming removed 10 bases from V and 2 bases from J; junction bases left unmatched: 2. The CDR3 has 12 amino acids. CDR1 is KGHSH and CDR2 is LQKENI in the germline V gene. The CDR3 loop is CAITGAGNTIYF. The CDR3 DNA reads TGTGCCATCACAGGGGCTGGAAACACCATATATTTT.

V gene TRBV18 combines with J gene TRBJ1-1, with D possibly matching TRBD1 (6 bases). There are 15 residues in the CDR3. The V gene lost 2 bases and the J gene lost 3 bases, with 13 bases spanning the gap. Germline-derived CDR1 and CDR2 are KGHSH and LQKENI. CDR3 residues: CASSPITGFDTEAFF. CDR3 nucleotides: TGTGCCAGCTCACCAATAACAGGGTTTGACACTGAAGCTTTCTTT.

This clone has a handful of counts. This chain joins TRBV11-3 and TRBJ1-1; D may be TRBD1 (6 bases). CDR1 SGHNT and CDR2 YENEEA come from the germline V gene. This CDR3 is built from 14 residues. Trimming removed 4 bases at V and 1 base at J, with 10 bases between. CDR3 DNA sequence: TGTGCCAGCAGCTCCGTGACAGGGAACACTGAAGCTTTCTTT. Amino acid sequence: CASSSVTGNTEAFF.

The chain recombines TRBV5-1 with TRBJ1-1; 8 bases are a match to TRBD1. The CDR3 has 13 amino acids. Germline V gene lookup returns CDR1 SGHRS and CDR2 YFSETQ. The V gene end was trimmed by 3 bases and the J gene end by 8 bases; junction bases not matched to a gene: 6. CDR3 nucleotide sequence: TGCGCCAGCAGCTCCCGGACAGGGCTCGAAGCTTTCTTT. Protein product: CASSSRTGLEAFF.

The genes are TRBV27 and TRBJ1-2; possible D gene TRBD1, 6 bases. CDR3 length equals 14 residues. CDR1 and CDR2 from the germline V gene are MNHEY and SMNVEV (reference sequence). The V and J ends lost 6 bases and 5 bases respectively, with 16 bases between them. The CDR3 DNA is TGTGCCAGCAGGATCGTCGCGGGGGCATATGGCTACACCTTC. Its protein product is CASRIVAGAYGYTF.

The chain has TRBV3-1 (or the pseudogene TRBV3-2) and TRBJ2-7; D remains unclear. V dropped 4 bases and J dropped 3 bases, with 19 bases sitting between them. The CDR3 totals 16 residues. In germline, CDR1 is LGHDT, CDR2 YNNKEL (reference sequence). The CDR3 is CASSPPRSDFNYEQYF. In nucleotides, the CDR3 is TGTGCCAGCAGCCCTCCAAGGAGTGATTTTAACTACGAGCAGTACTTC.

The chain employs TRBV4-1 and TRBJ2-7; TRBD1 matches 7 bases. The CDR3 length is 14 residues. The junction had 3 bases not matched to a gene; V was cut back by 2 bases and J by 2 bases. Germline V gene sequence: CDR1 MGHRA, CDR2 YSYEKL. CDR3 nucleotide sequence: TGCGCCAGCAGCCAACTGGGACAGACCTACGAGCAGTACTTC. Amino acid sequence: CASSQLGQTYEQYF.

The V and J genes are TRBV9 and TRBJ2-7; tentatively, D is TRBD1 (6 bases). V was cut by 3 bases and J by 2 bases, with 15 bases left in between. CDR1 and CDR2 (germline): SGDLS, YYNGEE. The CDR3 covers 15 residues. CDR3 residues: CASSATTGFPYEQYF. The CDR3 DNA reads TGTGCCAGCAGCGCGACGACAGGTTTTCCCTACGAGCAGTACTTC.

The chain uses TRBV28 and TRBJ2-3; TRBD2 agrees at 10 bases. V lost 7 bases to trimming and J lost 5 bases; unmatched junction nucleotides: 6. Germline CDR1 MDHEN, CDR2 SYDVKM. The CDR3 is 14 amino acids. The CDR3 sequence: CASTQAGGIDTQYF. DNA for the CDR3: TGTGCCAGCACGCAAGCGGGAGGGATAGATACGCAGTATTTT. Complete variable domain (other parts from reference TRBV28 and TRBJ2-3): DVKVTQSSRYLVKRTGEKVFLECVQDMDHENMFWYRQDPGLGLRLIYFSYDVKMKEKGDIPEGYSVSREKKERFSLILESASTNQTSMYLCASTQAGGIDTQYFGPGTRLTVL.

The rearrangement joins TRBV28 to TRBJ1-2; TRBD1 might be the D (6 bases). CDR1 MDHEN and CDR2 SYDVKM come from the germline V gene. CDR3 length: 14 amino acids. Trimming pared 7 bases from V and 7 bases from J, leaving 19 bases between. Written as DNA, the CDR3 is TGTGCCAGCAATTACAGGGTGGGTGTAGGTGGCTACACCTTC. This gives the protein CASNYRVGVGGYTF.

The rearrangement joins TRBV19 to TRBJ1-1; D remains unclear. The germline V gene encodes CDR1 LNHDA and CDR2 SQIVND (reference sequence). V lost 7 bases and J 0 bases, leaving 15 bases between the germline ends. The length of the CDR3 is 15 residues. CDR3 loop: CASKRGVLMNTEAFF. Written as DNA, the CDR3 is TGTGCCAGTAAACGCGGTGTCCTAATGAACACTGAAGCTTTCTTT. The complete variable domain, with remaining parts taken from reference TRBV19 and TRBJ1-1, reads DGGITQSPKYLFRKEGQNVTLSCEQNLNHDAMYWYRQDPGQGLRLIYYSQIVNDFQKGDIAEGYSVSREKKESFPLTVTSAQKNPTAFYLCASKRGVLMNTEAFFGQGTRLTVV.

CDR3 sequence: CASSGAGGLYGQFF. The CDR3 region has the DNA TGTGCCAGCAGCGGAGCGGGAGGGCTATACGGGCAGTTCTTC. The chain is built from TRBV6-5 and TRBJ2-1; 10 bases map to TRBD2. Looked up from germline, CDR1 is MNHEY and CDR2 is SVGAGI. V shed 6 bases, J shed 12 bases, and the junction held 11 bases outside the gene matches. The CDR3 totals 14 residues.

V is TRBV28 and J is TRBJ2-2; 8 positions agree with TRBD1. CDR1 MDHEN and CDR2 SYDVKM come from the germline V gene. The CDR3 extends over 16 amino acids. V was pared by 5 bases and J by 3 bases, with 8 bases of the junction left unmatched. The CDR3 reads CASSPFGQGHTGELFF. As DNA, the CDR3 is TGTGCCAGCAGTCCGTTCGGACAGGGTCACACCGGGGAGCTGTTTTTT.